A selection of T cell receptor beta chains follows, all from one sample in a study of radiotherapy plus CTLA-4 blockade in lung cancer. The protocol was immunoSEQ multiplex PCR, while the TCRdb copy is restricted to in-frame clones and leaves out a portion. The sample yields some 110,000 clones, roughly 80% seen once. Material: peripheral blood, obtained from a patient treated with radiotherapy plus ipilimumab. All receptors come from a human donor with non-small cell lung cancer who had a partial response to radiotherapy plus ipilimumab. CDR3s include the opening cysteine and the closing phenylalanine or tryptophan.

V,J,CDR3
TRBV6-1,TRBJ2-7,CASLRRREAHEQYF
TRBV5-1,TRBJ2-2,CASSLFTGELAGELFF
TRBV5-1,TRBJ1-1,CASSQGGPPDGEAFF
TRBV9,TRBJ1-1,CASSVQTGANTEAFF
TRBV14,TRBJ2-1,CASSRRVDEQFF
TRBV6-1,TRBJ1-5,CASSEEGNQPQHF
TRBV29-1,TRBJ2-2,CSVEELVGNTGELFF
TRBV7-2,TRBJ1-2,CASSLGQGGGNTF
TRBV10-2,TRBJ2-7,CASSETQGAFNEQYF
TRBV11-2,TRBJ2-1,CASSLLAGGLTNEQFF
TRBV4-1,TRBJ2-2,CASSQSRGQGTTGELFF
TRBV18,TRBJ1-2,CASSPPGALNSYGYTF
TRBV19,TRBJ2-3,CASSTPRGSIGWTDTQYF
TRBV29-1,TRBJ1-1,CSVASGTANTEAFF
TRBV4-1,TRBJ2-7,CASSQQGAYEQYF
TRBV18,TRBJ1-1,CASSRTGNTEAFF
TRBV30,TRBJ1-1,CAWGPGTGVRNTEAFF
TRBV7-2,TRBJ1-2,CASRSGGTGGFGYTF
TRBV5-1,TRBJ1-1,CASSIRMVGQGANEAFF
TRBV6-6,TRBJ2-3,CASSTDTDTQYF
TRBV27,TRBJ2-2,CASSRDFRGGELFF
TRBV6-5,TRBJ2-4,CASSRGPAKNIQYF
TRBV4-1,TRBJ2-3,CASSQVLATDTQYF
TRBV5-5,TRBJ2-3,CASSIGGTDTQYF
TRBV19,TRBJ1-2,CASSIGGWTQDYGYTF
TRBV29-1,TRBJ1-3,CSVAQAAGNTIYF
TRBV19,TRBJ1-2,CASSRTGTGGRNYGYTF
TRBV5-1,TRBJ2-1,CASSLGAYNEQFF
TRBV6-1,TRBJ2-7,CASSGLGTDSYEQYF
TRBV28,TRBJ2-7,CASGSGGLYEQYF